A selection of T cell receptor beta chains follows, all from one sample in a study of OX40 agonist ivuxolimab in advanced cancers. Assay: immunoSEQ multiplex PCR; the TCRdb copy retains only in-frame clones and omits some. The sample records 35,000 to 40,000 clones, 87% being singletons. The material was CD4+ or CD8+ T cells sorted from blood, obtained in a trial of the OX40 agonist ivuxolimab. These TCRs come from an adult with an advanced solid tumor such as melanoma, head and neck, liver or kidney cancer. The CDR3 runs from the conserved cysteine through the conserved F or W. The D gene is left open where the match is weak. The size entry is marked missing in some rows and otherwise reads once, few, many or a size class.

d_call: NA
j_call: TRBJ2-5
clone_size: NA
v_call: TRBV5-1
cdr3_nt: TGCGCCAGCAGCATTTTCGGCGGCACACAAGAGACCCAGTACTTC
cdr3_aa: CASSIFGGTQETQYF

d_call: TRBD1
j_call: TRBJ1-5
clone_size: NA
v_call: TRBV7-2
cdr3_nt: TGTGCCAGCAGCTGGAAGACAGGGAGCAATCAGCCCCAGCATTTT
cdr3_aa: CASSWKTGSNQPQHF

d_call: NA
j_call: TRBJ2-5
clone_size: NA
v_call: TRBV7-8
cdr3_nt: TGTGCCAGCAGCTTAGCTGCAGGGGTGGAGACCCAGTACTTC
cdr3_aa: CASSLAAGVETQYF

d_call: NA
j_call: TRBJ1-1
clone_size: NA
v_call: TRBV10-1
cdr3_nt: TGCGCCAGCAGTTTGGGGAGATCCGCTGAAGCTTTCTTT
cdr3_aa: CASSLGRSAEAFF

d_call: NA
j_call: TRBJ2-7
clone_size: NA
v_call: TRBV5-1
cdr3_nt: TGCGCCAGCAGCTTACAGGGTTGGAACGAGCAGTACTTC
cdr3_aa: CASSLQGWNEQYF

d_call: NA
j_call: TRBJ2-1
clone_size: NA
v_call: TRBV9
cdr3_nt: TGTGCCAGCAGCGTCGTATTTAACAATGAGCAGTTCTTC
cdr3_aa: CASSVVFNNEQFF

d_call: NA
j_call: TRBJ2-5
clone_size: NA
v_call: TRBV4-1
cdr3_nt: TGCGCCAGCAGCCTGAGAGGCGGGGTACAAGAGACCCAGTACTTC
cdr3_aa: CASSLRGGVQETQYF

d_call: TRBD2
j_call: TRBJ2-1
clone_size: NA
v_call: TRBV11-1
cdr3_nt: TGTGCCAGCAGCCTCAGCGGGGTCGGGCAATACAATGAGCAGTTCTTC
cdr3_aa: CASSLSGVGQYNEQFF

d_call: TRBD2
j_call: TRBJ2-7
clone_size: NA
v_call: TRBV7-9
cdr3_nt: TGTGCCAGCAGCCACAAGACTAGCGGGGGTGGCGAGCAGTACTTC
cdr3_aa: CASSHKTSGGGEQYF

d_call: TRBD2
j_call: TRBJ2-1
clone_size: NA
v_call: TRBV13
cdr3_nt: TGTGCCAGCAGCCTTCAGAGCGGGATTAATAATGAGCAGTTCTTC
cdr3_aa: CASSLQSGINNEQFF

d_call: TRBD1
j_call: TRBJ2-3
clone_size: NA
v_call: TRBV11-2
cdr3_nt: TGTGCCAGCAGCTCCCCCCAGACAGGGGTGGGGAAGGTGCAGTATTTT
cdr3_aa: CASSSPQTGVGKVQYF

d_call: NA
j_call: TRBJ2-7
clone_size: once
v_call: TRBV7-3
cdr3_nt: TGTGCCAGCAGCCCAACCGCGGGCCAAAACTACGAGCAGTACTTC
cdr3_aa: CASSPTAGQNYEQYF

d_call: NA
j_call: TRBJ1-5
clone_size: once
v_call: TRBV19
cdr3_nt: TGTGCCAGTACCCCTTCGGCCGCGAGTTTTCAGCCCCAGCATTTT
cdr3_aa: CASTPSAASFQPQHF

d_call: NA
j_call: TRBJ1-4
clone_size: NA
v_call: TRBV6-1
cdr3_nt: TGTGCCAGCAGTGAACTCGCGCGGGAGGAAGAAAAACTGTTTTTT
cdr3_aa: CASSELAREEEKLFF

d_call: TRBD2
j_call: TRBJ2-5
clone_size: NA
v_call: TRBV25-1
cdr3_nt: TGTGCCAGCAGTGAATACCTCGGGACTAGCGGGCACCAAGAGACCCAGTACTTC
cdr3_aa: CASSEYLGTSGHQETQYF

d_call: TRBD2
j_call: TRBJ2-3
clone_size: NA
v_call: TRBV6-5
cdr3_nt: TGTGCCAGCAGTTACGGGGGACTAGCGGAACTAGATACGCAGTATTTT
cdr3_aa: CASSYGGLAELDTQYF

d_call: NA
j_call: TRBJ2-7
clone_size: NA
v_call: TRBV5-4
cdr3_nt: TGTGCCAGCAGCTTGGGAGGGGCCCACTCCTACGAGCAGTACTTC
cdr3_aa: CASSLGGAHSYEQYF

d_call: NA
j_call: TRBJ1-1
clone_size: NA
v_call: TRBV29-1
cdr3_nt: TGCAGCGTTGAAGGCTCGACAACGAACACTGAAGCTTTCTTT
cdr3_aa: CSVEGSTTNTEAFF

d_call: TRBD1
j_call: TRBJ2-2
clone_size: NA
v_call: TRBV18
cdr3_nt: TGTGCCAGCTCACCCGGACAGGTGGCGAACACCGGGGAGCTGTTTTTT
cdr3_aa: CASSPGQVANTGELFF

d_call: NA
j_call: TRBJ2-2
clone_size: NA
v_call: TRBV21-1
cdr3_nt: TGTGCCAGCCCCAAAGCAAATGGCGGGGGCGGGGAGCTGTTTTTT
cdr3_aa: CASPKANGGGGELFF

d_call: NA
j_call: TRBJ1-1
clone_size: medium-sized
v_call: TRBV4-1
cdr3_nt: TGCGCCAGCAGCCAAGGGAGGACGTGGGACACTGAAGCTTTCTTT
cdr3_aa: CASSQGRTWDTEAFF

d_call: NA
j_call: TRBJ2-7
clone_size: NA
v_call: TRBV10-1
cdr3_nt: TGCGCCAGCAGTGTACTGGACGGCAGCGAGCAGTACTTC
cdr3_aa: CASSVLDGSEQYF

d_call: TRBD1
j_call: TRBJ1-1
clone_size: NA
v_call: TRBV7-9
cdr3_nt: TGTGCCAGCGTGGACAGGGGGCGCGAGGACACTGAAGCTTTCTTT
cdr3_aa: CASVDRGREDTEAFF

d_call: NA
j_call: TRBJ1-4
clone_size: NA
v_call: TRBV2
cdr3_nt: TGTGCCAGCAGTGTCGGGGGAAAACTGTTTTTT
cdr3_aa: CASSVGGKLFF

d_call: NA
j_call: TRBJ2-3
clone_size: NA
v_call: TRBV29-1
cdr3_nt: TGCAGCGTTGAAGAATCCGCCGGTATAGGAGATACGCAGTATTTT
cdr3_aa: CSVEESAGIGDTQYF

d_call: NA
j_call: TRBJ2-7
clone_size: NA
v_call: TRBV10-3
cdr3_nt: TGTGCCATCAGTGACTCTGGGTTGGCCCACGAGCAGTACTTC
cdr3_aa: CAISDSGLAHEQYF

d_call: NA
j_call: TRBJ2-7
clone_size: NA
v_call: TRBV2
cdr3_nt: TGTGCCAGCAGCTACTCAAGGGGGGAGCAGTACTTC
cdr3_aa: CASSYSRGEQYF

d_call: NA
j_call: TRBJ1-4
clone_size: NA
v_call: TRBV30
cdr3_nt: TGTGCCTGGACCCGTGCAACTAATGAAAAACTGTTTTTT
cdr3_aa: CAWTRATNEKLFF

d_call: TRBD1
j_call: TRBJ2-1
clone_size: NA
v_call: TRBV18
cdr3_nt: TGTGCCAGCTCACTTACAGGGGGGACCTACAATGAGCAGTTCTTC
cdr3_aa: CASSLTGGTYNEQFF

d_call: TRBD1
j_call: TRBJ1-1
clone_size: once
v_call: TRBV6-4
cdr3_nt: TGTGCCAGCAGTTCGGGGACAGTAGAAGCTTTCTTT
cdr3_aa: CASSSGTVEAFF

d_call: NA
j_call: TRBJ2-1
clone_size: NA
v_call: TRBV7-9
cdr3_nt: TGTGCCAGCAGCCCCACAGGGGGGGAACAGTTCTTC
cdr3_aa: CASSPTGGEQFF

d_call: NA
j_call: TRBJ1-2
clone_size: few
v_call: TRBV13
cdr3_nt: TGTGCCAGCAGCCCTACAGGGAACTATGGCTACACCTTC
cdr3_aa: CASSPTGNYGYTF

d_call: NA
j_call: TRBJ2-3
clone_size: NA
v_call: TRBV5-1
cdr3_nt: TGCGCCAGCAGCTTGTCAGGGCCCACAGATACGCAGTATTTT
cdr3_aa: CASSLSGPTDTQYF

d_call: TRBD1
j_call: TRBJ2-2
clone_size: few
v_call: TRBV6-5
cdr3_nt: TGTGCCAGCAGACAGGGGGTGAACACCGGGGAGCTGTTTTTT
cdr3_aa: CASRQGVNTGELFF

d_call: NA
j_call: TRBJ2-1
clone_size: NA
v_call: TRBV2
cdr3_nt: TGTGCCAGCAGGGCGCGGGGCAGCTCCTACAATGAGCAGTTCTTC
cdr3_aa: CASRARGSSYNEQFF

d_call: NA
j_call: TRBJ2-3
clone_size: NA
v_call: TRBV15
cdr3_nt: TGTGCCACCAGCCGCCGGGACCTCACAGATACGCAGTATTTT
cdr3_aa: CATSRRDLTDTQYF

d_call: NA
j_call: TRBJ2-5
clone_size: NA
v_call: TRBV30
cdr3_nt: TGTGCCTGGAGTGTGACCGTAATTGGCGAGACCCAGTACTTC
cdr3_aa: CAWSVTVIGETQYF

d_call: NA
j_call: TRBJ2-7
clone_size: once
v_call: TRBV13
cdr3_nt: TGTGCCAGCAGCTTGGGGGGGGCACGCTACGAGCAGTACTTC
cdr3_aa: CASSLGGARYEQYF

d_call: NA
j_call: TRBJ2-5
clone_size: NA
v_call: TRBV7-3
cdr3_nt: TGTGCCAGCAGTTTGTCTCCCGTTGAGACCCAGTACTTC
cdr3_aa: CASSLSPVETQYF

d_call: NA
j_call: TRBJ1-6
clone_size: NA
v_call: TRBV7-8
cdr3_nt: TGTGCCAGCAGCTTACACCGAGAAGGGGCTTCACCCCTCCACTTT
cdr3_aa: CASSLHREGASPLHF

d_call: TRBD1
j_call: TRBJ1-4
clone_size: once
v_call: TRBV5-4
cdr3_nt: TGTGCCAGCAGCGGCGGGACAGGGATGGGCGAAAAACTGTTTTTT
cdr3_aa: CASSGGTGMGEKLFF

d_call: NA
j_call: TRBJ1-5
clone_size: NA
v_call: TRBV27
cdr3_nt: TGTGCCAGCAGTTCGCGACAGGTCTCGTTTCAGCCCCAGCATTTT
cdr3_aa: CASSSRQVSFQPQHF

d_call: NA
j_call: TRBJ2-5
clone_size: NA
v_call: TRBV6-1
cdr3_nt: TGTGCCAGCAGTATACAGGGAATGAGCCAAGAGACCCAGTACTTC
cdr3_aa: CASSIQGMSQETQYF

d_call: NA
j_call: TRBJ1-6
clone_size: NA
v_call: TRBV4-2
cdr3_nt: TGTGCCAGCAGCCAAGATCAACGGCCAGGGCTTAATAATTCACCCCTCCACTTT
cdr3_aa: CASSQDQRPGLNNSPLHF

d_call: NA
j_call: TRBJ2-2
clone_size: NA
v_call: TRBV28
cdr3_nt: TGTGCCAGCAGTCCCATTAGCTGGGGCACCGGGGAGCTGTTTTTT
cdr3_aa: CASSPISWGTGELFF